Each of the 12 T cell receptor beta chains below was sequenced from the same sample in a study of metastatic and nonmetastatic thyroid tumors. TCRdb recomputed clones from the PCR reads via MiXCR. The profile shows over 5,500 clones, 30% to 35% of them singletons. The entire patient cohort was treatment-naive prior to thyroid surgery. The specimen sequenced was adjacent normal tissue. The receptors come from a female donor with papillary thyroid cancer or a benign thyroid nodule (not recorded which). Some clones in this sample may be carry-over from other donors' samples.

The rearrangement joins TRBV28 to TRBJ1-2, with 9 bases aligning to TRBD1. CDR1 and CDR2 from the germline V gene are MDHEN and SYDVKM. Trimming cost V 6 bases and J 12 bases; bases outside gene matches: 11. CDR3 length: 13 residues. The DNA of the CDR3 is TGTGCCAGCAGCTCACAAGGGACAGGGTTGGACACCTTC. Its translation is CASSSQGTGLDTF.

This clone was found many times. The gene calls are TRBV4-3 and TRBJ2-5; TRBD2 agrees at 7 bases. The germline V gene has CDR1 LGHNA and CDR2 YSLEER. This CDR3 is 18 amino acids long. V was clipped by 0 bases and J by 0 bases; unmatched bases: 10. DNA for the CDR3: TGCGCCAGCAGCCAAGATTGGAGGACTAGTCTGTACCAAGAGACCCAGTACTTC. Its translation is CASSQDWRTSLYQETQYF.

This clone appeared once. This chain uses TRBV7-3 with TRBJ2-3; possibly TRBD2 for D (5 bases). This CDR3 region has 13 residues. Deletions cut 8 bases from V and 2 bases from J, with 11 bases between. Germline CDR1 is SGHTA and CDR2 is FQGTGA. CDR3 in DNA: TGTGCCAGCGCCGGAGGAAACACAGATACGCAGTATTTT. Amino acids: CASAGGNTDTQYF.

This clone occurred a few times. Sequence at one end of the junction differs from germline and may be a read error. The chain combines TRBV6-1 with TRBJ2-1; 7 bases map to TRBD1. Germline CDR1 reads MNHNS; CDR2 reads SASEGT. CDR3 size: 14 residues. The chain's CDR3 is CASTETGERREQFF. CDR3 DNA sequence: TGTGCCAGCACTGAAACAGGGGAAAGACGTGAGCAGTTCTTC.

Concerning this clone itself: A read error may account for a junction end that differs from germline. V gene TRBV11-1 combines with J gene TRBJ2-1, with D perhaps matching TRBD1 (5 bases). Germline V lookup: CDR1 SGHAT, CDR2 FQDESV (reference sequence). This CDR3 region has 15 residues. The CDR3 DNA reads TGTGCCAGCAGCTTACTCGGACAAACCTACAGTGAGCAGTTCTTC. Translation: CASSLLGQTYSEQFF.

Turning to this clone: The junction and the germline gene differ at one end; a read error may be behind it. The chain joins TRBV6-1 to TRBJ1-1; TRBD1 agrees at 12 bases. CDR1 is MNHNS and CDR2 is SASEGT in the germline V gene. This CDR3 spans 16 amino acids. The DNA of the CDR3 is TGTGCCTGCGGATCCTTGGGACAGGGGGCGCGTACTGAACCTTTCTTT. Translating gives CACGSLGQGARTEPFF.

This clone rates as medium-sized. The CDR3 nucleotides are TGTGCCAGCAGCCAAGTCGGGGGGAGCGCCTACAATGAGCAGTTCTTC. This sequence encodes CASSQVGGSAYNEQFF. V usage is TRBV14 and J usage is TRBJ2-1, with 7 bases fitting TRBD2. Trimming took 1 base from V and 2 from J; bases not matched to a gene: 5. The CDR3 totals 16 residues. From germline, CDR1 is SGHDN and CDR2 FVKESK. Full variable domain (remainder filled in from reference TRBV14 and TRBJ2-1): EAGVTQFPSHSVIEKGQTVTLRCDPISGHDNLYWYRRVMGKEIKFLLHFVKESKQDESGMPNNRFLAERTGGTYSTLKVQPAELEDSGVYFCASSQVGGSAYNEQFFGPGTRLTVL.

This clone is categorized as medium-sized. This sequence joins TRBV6-6 and TRBJ2-5, with a possible D match to TRBD2 (6 bases). V was pared by 0 bases and J by 5 bases, with 16 bases between. CDR3 size: 16 residues. The germline V gene encodes CDR1 MNHNY and CDR2 SVGAGI (reference sequence). CDR3 DNA sequence: TGTGCCAGCAGTTACTCGGGGGGATCGGTAGGGGAGACCCAGTACTTC. This encodes CASSYSGGSVGETQYF.

This clone showed up many times. The chain combines TRBV6-1 with TRBJ1-4; D is possibly TRBD1 (6 bases). The CDR3 loop spans 12 amino acids. Trimming left V 0 bases short and J 11 bases short, with 7 bases between. CDR1 and CDR2 from the germline V gene are MNHNS and SASEGT. CDR3 nucleotides: TGTGCCAGCAGTGAAGCAGGGGGGAAACTGTTTTTT. It encodes CASSEAGGKLFF.

This clone was seen a few times. This chain joins TRBV11-2 and TRBJ2-1, with D possibly TRBD1 on 6 matching bases. The CDR3 extends over 17 amino acids. V lost 1 base and J 0 bases, leaving 13 bases between the germline ends. Germline V gene lookup returns CDR1 SGHAT and CDR2 FQNNGV. The CDR3 spells CASSLVGQLSSYNEQFF. CDR3 coding DNA: TGTGCCAGCAGCTTAGTTGGACAGCTCAGCTCCTACAATGAGCAGTTCTTC.

In this sample, this clone turned up once. The CDR3, as DNA: TGCAGTGCTATTTCCGGGACCACATCTTCCTACAATGAGCAGTTCTTC. It is translated as CSAISGTTSSYNEQFF. The J gene is TRBJ2-1, the V gene TRBV20-1; D possibly uses TRBD1 or TRBD2 (5 bases each). Germline values: CDR1 DFQATT, CDR2 SNEGSKA (reference sequence). Trimming removed 4 bases from V and 1 base from J, with 17 bases in between. The CDR3 totals 16 residues.

Within the sample, this clone is medium-sized (0.01 to 0.1%). The chain recombines TRBV10-2 with TRBJ1-1; D unresolved. The ends were cut back, 8 bases at V and 0 bases at J, with 10 bases in the middle. Looked up from germline, CDR1 is WSHSY and CDR2 is SAAADI. The CDR3 sequence is 13 residues long. The CDR3 protein is CASEGTLNTEAFF. The CDR3 DNA reads as TGCGCCAGCGAGGGCACCCTGAACACTGAAGCTTTCTTT.